The rows below give T cell receptor beta chains drawn from one sample of a study of blood T cell repertoires in COVID-19. Clones were read by immunoSEQ multiplex PCR, and TCRdb kept only the in-frame ones, dropping some. Altogether about 480,000 clones are present, roughly 91% being singletons, with the ten largest covering 7.8%. The sequenced sample consisted of peripheral blood. These receptors were obtained from a woman aged 45 to 65 with COVID-19, enrolled during active disease. The CDR3 runs from the conserved cysteine through the conserved F or W. The D gene is left open where the match is weak. Clone size is shown for a subset of rows, as once, few, many or a class of expanded clone.

>TRBJ1-1|TRBV29-1|once|TRBD1
CSVEGGGGEAFF
TGCAGCGTTGAAGGAGGGGGCGGTGAAGCTTTCTTT
>TRBJ1-1|TRBV11-2|once|NA
CASSLEISMNTEAFF
TGTGCCAGCAGCTTAGAAATTTCTATGAACACTGAAGCTTTCTTT
>TRBJ1-1|TRBV11-2|NA|TRBD1
CASSHTGGKTEAFF
TGTGCCAGCAGCCACACAGGGGGCAAGACTGAAGCTTTCTTT
>TRBJ2-3|TRBV13|NA|NA
CASSFGQNPTDTQYF
TGTGCCAGCAGCTTCGGACAGAATCCCACAGATACGCAGTATTTT
>TRBJ1-3|TRBV4-2|large|TRBD1
CASSQEDRAGNTIYF
TGTGCCAGCAGCCAAGAGGACAGGGCTGGAAACACCATATATTTT
>TRBJ1-5|TRBV7-2|NA|NA
CASSPQFNSNQPQHF
TGTGCCAGCAGTCCACAGTTCAATAGCAATCAGCCCCAGCATTTT
>TRBJ2-2|TRBV7-6|NA|NA
CASSLLTGELFF
TGTGCCAGCAGCTTATTAACTGGGGAGCTGTTTTTT
>TRBJ2-2|TRBV12-3/TRBV12-4|NA|NA
CASSFVTGELFF
TGTGCCAGCAGTTTTGTAACCGGGGAGCTGTTTTTT
>TRBJ1-2|TRBV7-9|NA|NA
CASSPPDSYGYTF
TGTGCCAGCAGCCCCCCGGACAGCTATGGCTACACCTTC
>TRBJ1-6|TRBV18|NA|NA
CASSPRGDSNSPLHF
TGTGCCAGCTCACCACGAGGGGACTCCAATTCACCCCTCCACTTT
>TRBJ1-3|TRBV10-3|NA|TRBD1
CAISGGTGPGNTIYF
TGTGCCATCAGTGGGGGGACAGGGCCGGGAAACACCATATATTTT
>TRBJ1-5|TRBV27|NA|TRBD1
CASSSGQPDQPQHF
TGTGCCAGCAGTTCGGGACAGCCGGATCAGCCCCAGCATTTT
>TRBJ1-5|TRBV30|NA|NA
CAWSAPGGSSNQPQHF
TGTGCCTGGAGTGCCCCCGGAGGCAGTAGCAATCAGCCCCAGCATTTT
>TRBJ2-7|TRBV5-1|NA|NA
CASSFGGGGASYEQYF
TGCGCCAGCAGCTTTGGAGGGGGGGGAGCCTCCTACGAGCAGTACTTC
>TRBJ2-7|TRBV7-3|NA|NA
CASSLAPGSSYEQYF
TGTGCCAGCAGCTTAGCTCCGGGGAGCTCCTACGAGCAGTACTTC
>TRBJ1-1|TRBV4-1|NA|TRBD1
CASSQGRGGQVNTEAFF
TGCGCCAGCAGCCAAGGGAGGGGGGGACAGGTGAACACTGAAGCTTTCTTT
>TRBJ2-7|TRBV24-1|NA|TRBD1
CATSDTRQGSSYEQYF
TGTGCCACCAGTGATACCAGACAGGGGAGCTCCTACGAGCAGTACTTC
>TRBJ2-1|TRBV6-6|NA|NA
CASSYAGSNNEQFF
TGTGCCAGCAGTTACGCGGGGTCCAACAATGAGCAGTTCTTC
>TRBJ1-2|TRBV27|NA|NA
CASSLLPGGNYGYTF
TGTGCCAGCAGTTTACTGCCGGGGGGTAACTATGGCTACACCTTC